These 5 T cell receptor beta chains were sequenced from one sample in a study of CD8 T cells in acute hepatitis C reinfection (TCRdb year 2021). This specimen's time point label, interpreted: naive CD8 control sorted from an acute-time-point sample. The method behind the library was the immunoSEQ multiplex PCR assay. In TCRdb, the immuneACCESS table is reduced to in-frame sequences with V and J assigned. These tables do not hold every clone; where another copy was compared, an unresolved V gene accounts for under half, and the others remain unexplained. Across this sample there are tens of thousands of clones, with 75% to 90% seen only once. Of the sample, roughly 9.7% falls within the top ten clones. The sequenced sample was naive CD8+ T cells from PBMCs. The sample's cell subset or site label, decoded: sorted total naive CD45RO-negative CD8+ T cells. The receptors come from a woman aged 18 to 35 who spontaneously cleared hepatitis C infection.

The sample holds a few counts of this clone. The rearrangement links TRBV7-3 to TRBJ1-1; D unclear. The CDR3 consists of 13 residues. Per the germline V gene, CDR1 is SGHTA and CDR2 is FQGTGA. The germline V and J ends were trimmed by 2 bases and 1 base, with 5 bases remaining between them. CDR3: CASSLAQNTEAFF. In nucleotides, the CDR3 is TGTGCCAGCAGCTTAGCCCAGAACACTGAAGCTTTCTTT.

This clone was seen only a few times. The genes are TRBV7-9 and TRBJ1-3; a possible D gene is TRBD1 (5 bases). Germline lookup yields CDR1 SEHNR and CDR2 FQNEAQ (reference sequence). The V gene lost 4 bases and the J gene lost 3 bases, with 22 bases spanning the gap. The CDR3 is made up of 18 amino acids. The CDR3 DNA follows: TGTGCCAGCAGCTCCGGGAACCCAGGGACCGATCTTGGAAACACCATATATTTT. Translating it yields CASSSGNPGTDLGNTIYF.

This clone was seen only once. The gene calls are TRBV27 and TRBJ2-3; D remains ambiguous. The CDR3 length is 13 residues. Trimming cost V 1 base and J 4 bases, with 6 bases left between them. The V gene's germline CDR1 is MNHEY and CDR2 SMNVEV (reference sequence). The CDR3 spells CASSLFAADTQYF. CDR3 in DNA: TGTGCCAGCAGTTTATTCGCAGCAGATACGCAGTATTTT.

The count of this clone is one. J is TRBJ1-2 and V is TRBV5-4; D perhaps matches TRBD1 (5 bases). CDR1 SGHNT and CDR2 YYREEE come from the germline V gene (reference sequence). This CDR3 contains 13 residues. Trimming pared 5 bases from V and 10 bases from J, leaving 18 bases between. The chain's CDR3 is CASRLNGGVDYTF. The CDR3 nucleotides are TGTGCCAGCAGGTTGAACGGAGGGGTGGACTACACCTTC. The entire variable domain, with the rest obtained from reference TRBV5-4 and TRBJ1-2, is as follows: ETGVTQSPTHLIKTRGQQVTLRCSSQSGHNTVSWYQQALGQGPQFIFQYYREEENGRGNFPPRFSGLQFPNYSSELNVNALELDDSALYLCASRLNGGVDYTFGSGTRLTVV.

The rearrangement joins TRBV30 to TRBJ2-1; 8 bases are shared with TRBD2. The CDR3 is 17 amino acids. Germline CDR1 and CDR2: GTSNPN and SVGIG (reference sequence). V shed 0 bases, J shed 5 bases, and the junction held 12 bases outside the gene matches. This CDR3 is CAWSVGTSLMLDNEQFF. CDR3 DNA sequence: TGTGCCTGGAGTGTGGGGACTAGTTTGATGCTAGACAATGAGCAGTTCTTC.